Listed below are T cell receptor beta chains from one sample, sequenced in a study of T cell changes during pregnancy in multiple sclerosis. Here immunoSEQ multiplex PCR was the method, and the copy in TCRdb shows in-frame clones only, minus some. The repertoire has about 38,000 clones, around 90% of them found once; the top ten carry 0.56%. The specimen was CD4+ T cells from peripheral blood mononuclear cells, collected before pregnancy. Receptor source: a female donor with multiple sclerosis, enrolled in a pregnancy study. The conserved cysteine and the conserved F or W are not part of the CDR3 here.

V	J	CDR3
TRBV5-1	TRBJ2-7	ASSQDNSYEQY
TRBV7-3	TRBJ1-1	ASSSPGTGNTEAF
TRBV7-2	TRBJ1-2	ASSLEGARGYT
TRBV5-5	TRBJ1-2	ASSPDLTRGSYGYT
TRBV30	TRBJ1-2	AWSVHPGRGIIGYT
TRBV10-3	TRBJ1-2	AISEDRNYGYT
TRBV30	TRBJ1-5	AWSSGHQQPQH
TRBV28	TRBJ1-4	ASSSSRGSANEKLF
TRBV7-8	TRBJ2-4	ASSPSWREGNIQY
TRBV4-1	TRBJ1-6	ASSQDRAWADNSPLH
TRBV2	TRBJ2-7	ASSGIQPGQFYEQY
TRBV11-2	TRBJ2-3	ASSTSSGGGANTQY
TRBV6-5	TRBJ1-5	ASSYSGLFNQPQH
TRBV19	TRBJ1-1	ASSIPGGPF
TRBV5-4	TRBJ2-2	ASSPMLTARDTGELF
TRBV7-9	TRBJ2-3	ASSVRGGTDTQY
TRBV5-1	TRBJ2-2	ASSLVAGGELF
TRBV7-8	TRBJ2-2	ASSRTGNTGELF
TRBV4-1	TRBJ1-2	ASSQEGAGWANYGYT
TRBV2	TRBJ1-4	ASSPRRGNEKLF
TRBV7-3	TRBJ1-2	ASSEKRGGGYT
TRBV5-5	TRBJ2-7	ASSSGVRYYEQY
TRBV27	TRBJ2-5	ASSLAGGPRVTQY
TRBV6-6	TRBJ1-2	ASSSPGQGAGYT
TRBV6-1	TRBJ1-5	ASGTERDQPQH
TRBV11-2	TRBJ2-3	ASSLGLSGDTQY
TRBV19	TRBJ1-2	ASSISGDHSYGYT
TRBV5-1	TRBJ2-6	ASSPGPGANVLT
TRBV5-1	TRBJ2-7	ASSESLSYEQY
TRBV7-9	TRBJ2-3	ALGARTSTDTQY
TRBV6-1	TRBJ1-6	ASTRQIGPLH
TRBV27	TRBJ1-6	ASSLWNSNSPLH
TRBV18	TRBJ2-7	ASSPTASTGGGTHEQY